This T cell receptor (beta chain) was obtained from a study of CD8+ T cells in alopecia areata. Notes on the study in general: Scalp sequencing captures resident alphabeta T cells of normal skin too.

The investigators collected lesional scalp punch biopsies and peripheral blood from alopecia areata patients. Notes on this clone: Its antigen is as yet unknown.

Per the germline V gene, CDR1 is SEHNR and CDR2 is FQNEAQ (reference sequence). V was clipped by 5 bases and J by 2 bases, with 3 bases between them. The CDR3 runs 11 residues. Extracted RNA was reverse transcribed, and the resulting cDNA served as sequencing template. Produced via immunoSEQ multiplex PCR; TCRdb's table is partial and in-frame only. The repertoire holds around 34,000 clones, less than 70% seen once, with around two fifths in the top ten. Sequenced sample: NKG2D-high CD8+ T cells sorted from blood. The origin of this receptor is a human donor with alopecia areata. The rearrangement joins TRBV7-9 to TRBJ1-1, with D unresolved. This CDR3 reads CASSQNTEAFF. The CDR3 region has the DNA TGTGCCAGCAGCCAAAACACTGAAGCTTTCTTT.